This entry lists 15 T cell receptor beta chains sequenced from one sample in a study of response to subunit inactivated influenza vaccine. TCRdb called the RT-PCR reads again in MiXCR, with one record for every CDR3 protein. The sample carries more than 450,000 distinct CDR3 sequences, 10% to 15% recorded once. The sample in question was PBMCs from blood, obtained on the day of vaccination. These receptors came from a man aged 50-59 years who received an inactivated influenza vaccine.

This clonotype was seen many times. V usage is TRBV3-1 and J usage is TRBJ2-2, with TRBD2 identical over 8 bases. The V segment lost 3 bases and the J segment 3 bases; nucleotides outside the gene matches: 15. From germline, CDR1 is LGHDT and CDR2 YNNKEL (reference sequence). The CDR3 is 19 amino acids. CDR3 region: CASSHSGSGKRGYTGELFF. As DNA, the CDR3 is TGTGCCAGCAGCCACTCCGGTAGCGGGAAACGGGGGTACACCGGGGAGCTGTTTTTT.

The chain recombines TRBV4-3 with TRBJ1-5; D not certain. Trimming took off 1 base at V and 0 bases at J, with 7 bases between the two ends. This CDR3 has 15 residues. In germline, CDR1 is LGHNA, CDR2 YSLEER. The DNA for the CDR3 is TGCGCCAGCAGCCAAGTTGTCGGTAGCAATCAGCCCCAGCATTTT. Translation: CASSQVVGSNQPQHF.

This clonotype was seen a handful of times. This chain links TRBV14 with TRBJ2-5; 9 bases are a match to TRBD1. From germline, CDR1 is SGHDN and CDR2 FVKESK. V shed 0 bases, J shed 3 bases, and the junction held 14 bases outside the gene matches. This CDR3 spans 19 amino acids. The CDR3 nucleotides are TGTGCCAGCAGCCAAGATCCCCCGGGACAGGGATTTCAGAAAGAGACCCAGTACTTC. Protein: CASSQDPPGQGFQKETQYF.

The rearrangement uses TRBV6-1 and TRBJ2-7, with D perhaps TRBD1 or TRBD2 (5 bases each). Per germline, CDR1 MNHNS and CDR2 SASEGT. V lost 6 bases, J lost 8 bases, and 20 bases lay in between. The length of the CDR3 is 14 residues. Here the CDR3 reads CASRRSHSRDQQYF. The CDR3 DNA sequence: TGTGCCAGCAGACGAAGTCATAGTCGGGACCAGCAGTACTTC.

This clonotype was counted between two and nine times. The chain couples TRBV5-1 to TRBJ2-5, with 7 bases fitting TRBD1. CDR3 length: 15 amino acids. The V gene's germline CDR1 is SGHRS and CDR2 YFSETQ. The V gene end was trimmed by 4 bases and the J gene end by 0 bases; junction bases not matched to a gene: 6. The CDR3 loop is CASSPGDRYQETQYF. The CDR3 DNA is TGCGCCAGCAGCCCAGGGGACAGATACCAAGAGACCCAGTACTTC. Based on the CDR3 plus reference TRBV5-1 and TRBJ2-5, the full variable domain is KAGVTQTPRYLIKTRGQQVTLSCSPISGHRSVSWYQQTPGQGLQFLFEYFSETQRNKGNFPGRFSGRQFSNSRSEMNVSTLELGDSALYLCASSPGDRYQETQYFGPGTRLLVL.

J is TRBJ2-1 and V is TRBV7-9; 14 bases line up with TRBD2. The CDR3 is 16 residues long. Germline-derived CDR1 and CDR2 are SEHNR and FQNEAQ (reference sequence). V lost 5 bases and J lost 8; bases outside the gene matches: 8. The CDR3 is CASSPRLAGGIYEQFF. DNA of the CDR3: TGTGCCAGCAGCCCACGACTAGCGGGGGGGATCTATGAGCAGTTCTTC.

This clonotype was detected only a few times. The chain employs TRBV6-5 and TRBJ1-2, with 7 bases that match TRBD1. Trimming took 0 bases from V and 4 from J; bases not matched to a gene: 5. The CDR3 has 15 residues. Germline CDR1 and CDR2: MNHEY and SVGAGI. The CDR3 loop reads CASSYSDRLVYGYTF. DNA for the CDR3: TGTGCCAGCAGTTACTCGGACAGGCTGGTCTATGGCTACACCTTC.

This clonotype was seen ten or more times. This chain's CDR3 is CASLSTGELFF. The CDR3 DNA is TGTGCCAGCCTTAGCACCGGGGAGCTGTTTTTT. V usage is TRBV6-2 or TRBV6-3 and J usage is TRBJ2-2; no clear D gene. The CDR3 totals 11 residues. Trimming cost V 8 bases and J 4 bases, with 5 bases left between them. Germline CDR1 is MNHEY and CDR2 is SVGEGT.

This clonotype was seen a few times. This sequence joins TRBV20-1 and TRBJ2-1; D is uncertain. Between the trimmed V and J ends, which lost 0 bases and 0 bases, there was a span of 9 bases. The CDR3 is made up of 15 amino acids. CDR1 and CDR2 (germline): DFQATT, SNEGSKA (reference sequence). The CDR3 sequence: CSARDSGSSYNEQFF. The CDR3 DNA follows: TGCAGTGCTAGAGATTCCGGAAGCTCCTACAATGAGCAGTTCTTC.

This clonotype showed up many times. CDR3 DNA: TGTGCCAGCAGTTTCGGAGGAGAGGGCTACGAGCAGTACTTC. Protein product: CASSFGGEGYEQYF. The chain combines TRBV12-3 or TRBV12-4 with TRBJ2-7; possible D gene TRBD2, 5 bases. The CDR3 is 14 amino acids. Trimming cost V 3 bases and J 3 bases, with 12 bases left between them.

This clonotype was seen only a few times. The genes are TRBV7-9 and TRBJ1-4; D might be TRBD1 (5 bases). V dropped 6 bases and J dropped 0 bases, with 11 bases sitting between them. The CDR3 loop spans 15 amino acids. CDR1 and CDR2 (germline): SEHNR, FQNEAQ (reference sequence). This CDR3 reads CASRVGLATNEKLFF. The CDR3 coding sequence is TGTGCCAGCAGGGTGGGGCTTGCAACTAATGAAAAACTGTTTTTT.

There are a few counts of this clonotype. V is TRBV24-1 and J is TRBJ2-7, with a weak D call TRBD1 (5 bases). Trimming shortened V by 1 base and J by 3 bases, and 6 bases separated the two germline ends. From germline, CDR1 is KGHDR and CDR2 SFDVKD. The CDR3 totals 13 residues. The CDR3 DNA sequence: TGTGCCACCAGTGATTTCGACAGCTACGAGCAGTACTTC. Protein sequence: CATSDFDSYEQYF.

This clonotype occurred a few times. This chain connects TRBV20-1 to TRBJ1-1; D gene unclear. Germline values: CDR1 DFQATT, CDR2 SNEGSKA (reference sequence). V lost 2 bases and J lost 1, with 14 bases in between. CDR3 size: 15 residues. The CDR3 reads CSARSTNTRNTEAFF. CDR3 nucleotide sequence: TGCAGTGCTAGATCTACTAACACGCGGAACACTGAAGCTTTCTTT.

Points on this clonotype: The junction and the germline gene differ at one end; a read error may be behind it. DNA of the CDR3: TGTGCCAGCAGCTCTGGGGGACGGAGAATGAACTTC. This translates into CASSSGGRRMNF. J is TRBJ2-4 and V is TRBV7-2; D may correspond to TRBD1 or TRBD2 (5 bases each). CDR1 and CDR2 (germline): SGHTA, FQGNSA. The CDR3 has 12 residues.

This clonotype has just a few counts. The chain recombines TRBV30 with TRBJ2-5; D is undetermined. V was pared by 0 bases and J by 0 bases, with 8 bases between. The V gene's germline CDR1 is GTSNPN and CDR2 SVGIG (reference sequence). The CDR3 is 14 amino acids. CDR3 region: CAWSVQQYQETQYF. CDR3 sequence (DNA): TGTGCCTGGAGTGTACAACAGTACCAAGAGACCCAGTACTTC.